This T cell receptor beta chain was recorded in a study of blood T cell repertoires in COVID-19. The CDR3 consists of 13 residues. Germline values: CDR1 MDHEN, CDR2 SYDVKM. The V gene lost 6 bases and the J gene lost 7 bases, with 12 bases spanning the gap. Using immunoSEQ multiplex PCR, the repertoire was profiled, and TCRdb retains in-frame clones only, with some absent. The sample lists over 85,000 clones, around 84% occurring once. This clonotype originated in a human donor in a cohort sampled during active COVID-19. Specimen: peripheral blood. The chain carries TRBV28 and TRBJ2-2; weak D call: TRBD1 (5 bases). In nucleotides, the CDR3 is TGTGCCAGCAGCCCCCCAGGGTTCGGGGAGCTGTTTTTT. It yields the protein CASSPPGFGELFF.